Presented here are 13 T cell receptor beta chains from one specimen sequenced in a study of blood T cell repertoires in COVID-19 (dated by TCRdb to 2020 to 2021). Libraries were prepared through the immunoSEQ multiplex PCR assay. The source is immuneACCESS, and TCRdb retained only in-frame sequences with V and J called. Part of the clones is not carried over; for the studies checked, unresolved V genes explain less than half of this, and the remainder is unexplained. The sample contains under 250,000 clones, around 83% of them found a single time. The ten biggest clones cover 7.5% to 9% of the sample. Sequencing used peripheral blood. The receptors stem from a woman between 45 and 60 years old with acute or convalescent COVID-19.

This sequence joins TRBV19 and TRBJ2-2; 9 bases line up with TRBD2. From germline, CDR1 is LNHDA and CDR2 SQIVND (reference sequence). Trimming cost V 5 bases and J 1 base; bases outside gene matches: 11. There are 18 residues in the CDR3. CDR3 sequence: CASSHYAGGLLNTGELFF. CDR3 nucleotides: TGTGCCAGTAGTCATTACGCGGGAGGGCTTTTGAACACCGGGGAGCTGTTTTTT. Complete variable domain (other parts from reference TRBV19 and TRBJ2-2): DGGITQSPKYLFRKEGQNVTLSCEQNLNHDAMYWYRQDPGQGLRLIYYSQIVNDFQKGDIAEGYSVSREKKESFPLTVTSAQKNPTAFYLCASSHYAGGLLNTGELFFGEGSRLTVL.

The chain has TRBV19 and TRBJ2-3, with 7 positions matching TRBD1. The CDR3 has 17 amino acids. With V trimmed by 6 bases and J by 0 bases, 12 bases remained unmatched. Germline CDR1 LNHDA, CDR2 SQIVND (reference sequence). The CDR3 spells CASRSRGGQLSTDTQYF. The CDR3 coding sequence is TGTGCCAGTAGGTCTCGAGGGGGCCAGTTGAGCACAGATACGCAGTATTTT.

The chain links TRBV5-1 to TRBJ2-7; 14 bases line up with TRBD2. Germline V gene data show CDR1 as SGHRS and CDR2 as YFSETQ. The CDR3 is 14 amino acids. V was clipped by 4 bases and J by 3 bases; unmatched bases: 0. CDR3 loop: CASSGTSGGYEQYF. Here the CDR3 DNA reads TGCGCCAGCAGCGGGACTAGCGGGGGCTACGAGCAGTACTTC.

The chain employs TRBV28 and TRBJ1-2, with D perhaps TRBD1 (5 bases). The V and J ends lost 11 bases and 4 bases respectively, with 20 bases between them. Per the germline V gene, CDR1 is MDHEN and CDR2 is SYDVKM. The CDR3 is 14 amino acids. The CDR3 region is CASFLGAPAYGYTF. As DNA, the CDR3 is TGTGCCTCTTTTTTAGGGGCACCGGCCTATGGCTACACCTTC.

The rearrangement uses TRBV28 and TRBJ2-5, with TRBD2 matching 7 bases. Trimming removed 4 bases from V and 0 bases from J; junction bases left unmatched: 8. The CDR3 has 16 amino acids. Germline-derived CDR1 and CDR2 are MDHEN and SYDVKM. CDR3 bases: TGTGCCAGCAGTTCCCCCCGGCGGGAGAACCAAGAGACCCAGTACTTC. Amino acids: CASSSPRRENQETQYF.

This clone occurred once. The CDR3 region has the DNA TGTGCCAGCAGCTCGGGACTAGCGGTCTCCTACAATGAGCAGTTCTTC. It specifies CASSSGLAVSYNEQFF. The rearrangement uses TRBV7-3 and TRBJ2-1; 11 positions agree with TRBD2. The CDR3 has 16 residues. Germline V gene data show CDR1 as SGHTA and CDR2 as FQGTGA. Trimming took 4 bases from V and 0 from J; bases not matched to a gene: 2.

The chain combines TRBV5-1 with TRBJ2-3, with 9 nucleotides matching TRBD2. This CDR3 has 15 amino acids. V lost 2 bases to trimming and J lost 1 base; unmatched junction nucleotides: 2. Germline CDR1 and CDR2: SGHRS and YFSETQ. The CDR3 sequence: CASSFVAGGTDTQYF. In DNA form, the CDR3 reads TGCGCCAGCAGCTTTGTAGCGGGAGGCACAGATACGCAGTATTTT.

V is TRBV27 and J is TRBJ2-1; 8 nucleotides align to TRBD2. Germline V lookup: CDR1 MNHEY, CDR2 SMNVEV (reference sequence). The CDR3 runs 14 residues. The J segment lost 12 bases and the V segment lost 5 bases, leaving 12 bases of the junction unmatched. CDR3 protein: CASSPTTSGGPQFF. CDR3 coding DNA: TGTGCCAGCAGTCCGACAACTAGCGGAGGACCGCAGTTCTTC.

The rearrangement joins TRBV5-6 to TRBJ1-5, with TRBD1 as a possible D gene (5 bases). The V and J ends lost 4 bases and 2 bases respectively, with 19 bases between them. The CDR3 is 17 residues long. Germline CDR1 is SGHDT and CDR2 is YYEEEE. In DNA, the CDR3 is TGTGCCAGCAGCCGAGAAATGGACAACGTTCGCAATCAGCCCCAGCATTTT. Translated, it gives CASSREMDNVRNQPQHF.

CDR3 amino acids: CSASYGGLRGNTIYF. The CDR3 DNA follows: TGCAGTGCTAGTTATGGGGGGTTGCGAGGAAACACCATATATTTT. The chain is built from TRBV20-1 and TRBJ1-3; a possible D gene is TRBD1 (5 bases). This CDR3 has 15 amino acids. The germline gives CDR1 DFQATT, CDR2 SNEGSKA (reference sequence). Trimming took off 3 bases at V and 4 bases at J, with 16 bases between the two ends.

The V gene is TRBV7-9, the J gene TRBJ1-2; possibly TRBD1 for D (5 bases). Germline CDR1 and CDR2: SEHNR and FQNEAQ (reference sequence). V was cut by 5 bases and J by 5 bases, with 15 bases left in between. The CDR3 length is 14 residues. DNA of the CDR3: TGTGCCAGCAGCACACACATAGGGACTTATGGCTACACCTTC. It specifies CASSTHIGTYGYTF.

V usage is TRBV7-8 and J usage is TRBJ2-2, with 10 bases fitting TRBD2. The CDR3 has 16 amino acids. Germline V gene sequence: CDR1 SGHVS, CDR2 FQNEAQ. Germline trimming cut 1 base from V and 4 bases from J; bases unmatched to any gene: 3. The CDR3 DNA reads as TGTGCCAGCAGCTTAGAACTAGCGGGAATCACCGGGGAGCTGTTTTTT. Amino acids: CASSLELAGITGELFF.

The rearrangement joins TRBV7-8 to TRBJ1-5; no clear D gene. The CDR3 consists of 15 residues. From germline, CDR1 is SGHVS and CDR2 FQNEAQ. V was shortened by 5 bases and J by 0 bases, with 11 bases between the two germline ends. The CDR3 protein is CASSPARLSNQPQHF. As DNA, the CDR3 is TGTGCCAGCAGCCCGGCCAGGCTTAGCAATCAGCCCCAGCATTTT. The entire variable domain, with the rest obtained from reference TRBV7-8 and TRBJ1-5, is as follows: GAGVSQSPRYKVAKRGQDVALRCDPISGHVSLFWYQQALGQGPEFLTYFQNEAQLDKSGLPSDRFFAERPEGSVSTLKIQRTQQEDSAVYLCASSPARLSNQPQHFGDGTRLSIL.